A single sample gave rise to the 20 T cell receptor beta chains below, sequenced in a study of OX40 agonist ivuxolimab in advanced cancers. The data were produced by immunoSEQ multiplex PCR, yet TCRdb's version contains in-frame clones alone and is incomplete. The sample includes under 15,000 clones, 75% to 85% of them seen just once. The specimen was CD4+ or CD8+ T cells sorted from blood, collected in a trial of the OX40 agonist ivuxolimab. Every receptor here comes from an adult with an advanced solid tumor such as melanoma, head and neck, liver or kidney cancer.

This clone was counted once. The chain employs TRBV27 and TRBJ2-7; a weak D match, TRBD1 (6 bases). The CDR3 is made up of 14 amino acids. Germline V gene data show CDR1 as MNHEY and CDR2 as SMNVEV (reference sequence). The V end lost 0 bases, the J end lost 1 base, and 7 bases lay between the germline ends. The CDR3 here is CASSLSQGSYEQYF. Here the CDR3 DNA reads TGTGCCAGCAGTTTATCCCAGGGGTCCTACGAGCAGTACTTC.

The chain couples TRBV10-2 to TRBJ1-2, with 12 bases that match TRBD1. The CDR3 runs 17 residues. The germline gives CDR1 WSHSY, CDR2 SAAADI. V shed 3 bases and J 2 bases; nucleotides not matched to a gene: 7. CDR3 amino acids: CASSDRGQGAENYGYTF. In nucleotides, the CDR3 is TGCGCCAGCAGTGATAGGGGACAGGGGGCAGAGAACTATGGCTACACCTTC.

This clone was picked up one time. CDR3 protein: CASSVNTWSTDTQYF. CDR3 sequence (DNA): TGTGCCAGCAGCGTGAACACCTGGAGCACAGATACGCAGTATTTT. The chain combines TRBV9 with TRBJ2-3; D ambiguous. V gave up 2 bases and J gave up 0 bases, with 10 bases separating them. The CDR3 contains 15 residues. Germline CDR1 and CDR2: SGDLS and YYNGEE.

V usage is TRBV10-2 and J usage is TRBJ2-7, with D hard to call. CDR1 and CDR2 from the germline V gene are WSHSY and SAAADI. V lost 0 bases and J lost 6, with 3 bases in between. The CDR3 sequence is 11 residues long. CDR3 sequence: CASSESVEQYF. The CDR3 bases are TGCGCCAGCAGTGAGTCAGTCGAGCAGTACTTC.

This clone is judged medium-sized. The chain employs TRBV4-3 and TRBJ2-2, with 8 bases fitting TRBD1. Unmatched junction bases numbered 13, after V lost 6 bases and J lost 7 bases. Germline values: CDR1 LGHNA, CDR2 YSLEER. There are 16 residues in the CDR3. The CDR3 spells CASSRIQGAWDGELFF. The CDR3 nucleotides read TGCGCCAGCAGTAGAATTCAGGGGGCTTGGGACGGGGAGCTGTTTTTT.

This clone was observed once. The genes are TRBV27 and TRBJ2-4, with 9 positions matching TRBD2. V was pared by 6 bases and J by 0 bases, with 6 bases of the junction left unmatched. The CDR3 contains 16 residues. In germline, CDR1 is MNHEY, CDR2 SMNVEV (reference sequence). The DNA for the CDR3 is TGTGCCAGCAGCCTCCTAGCGGGACTAGCCAAAAACATTCAGTACTTC. Translating gives CASSLLAGLAKNIQYF.

The V and J genes are TRBV6-1 and TRBJ2-3; the D call may be TRBD1 or TRBD2 (5 bases each). CDR3 length: 16 residues. Trimming pared 2 bases from V and 0 bases from J, leaving 12 bases between. Germline V gene lookup returns CDR1 MNHNS and CDR2 SASEGT. This chain's CDR3 is CASSEIGARSTDTQYF. In nucleotides, the CDR3 is TGTGCCAGCAGTGAAATCGGGGCTAGAAGCACAGATACGCAGTATTTT.

This sequence joins TRBV4-3 and TRBJ2-7; D call uncertain. This CDR3 is 15 amino acids long. V dropped 3 bases and J dropped 2 bases, with 14 bases sitting between them. From germline, CDR1 is LGHNA and CDR2 YSLEER. The CDR3 DNA follows: TGCGCCAGCAGCCAGTTAATAGACACCACCTACGAGCAGTACTTC. This translates into CASSQLIDTTYEQYF.

The DNA of the CDR3 is TGCGCCAGCAGCGACGAATGGGCTATAGATGAGCAGTTCTTC. Protein: CASSDEWAIDEQFF. This rearrangement joins TRBV10-1 to TRBJ2-1; D gene uncertain. Looked up from germline, CDR1 is WNHNN and CDR2 is SYGVQD (reference sequence). Trimming removed 6 bases at V and 8 bases at J, with 17 bases between. This CDR3 is 14 amino acids long.

The table lists this clone with a few counts. J is TRBJ2-1 and V is TRBV7-3, with TRBD1 identical over 8 bases. In germline, CDR1 is SGHTA, CDR2 FQGTGA. This CDR3 is 14 amino acids long. Unmatched junction bases numbered 5, after V lost 2 bases and J lost 8 bases. CDR3 sequence reads: CASSLGTGGHEQFF. In DNA, the CDR3 is TGTGCCAGCAGCTTAGGCACAGGGGGGCATGAGCAGTTCTTC. Full variable domain (missing parts from reference TRBV7-3 and TRBJ2-1): GAGVSQTPSNKVTEKGKYVELRCDPISGHTALYWYRQSLGQGPEFLIYFQGTGAADDSGLPNDRFFAVRPEGSVSTLKIQRTERGDSAVYLCASSLGTGGHEQFFGPGTRLTVL.

The chain is built from TRBV6-5 and TRBJ2-7, with TRBD2 as a possible D gene (6 bases). CDR1 is MNHEY and CDR2 is SVGAGI in the germline V gene. Trimming left V 5 bases short and J 5 bases short, with 13 bases between. The CDR3 loop spans 13 amino acids. CDR3: CASSATSRHEQYF. In DNA, the CDR3 is TGTGCCAGCAGTGCGACTAGTCGGCACGAGCAGTACTTC.

This clone came up a few times. This chain joins TRBV29-1 and TRBJ2-7; no definite D call. The CDR3 is made up of 14 amino acids. V gave up 8 bases and J gave up 3 bases, with 20 bases separating them. The V gene's germline CDR1 is SQVTM and CDR2 ANQGSEA. The CDR3 DNA sequence: TGCAGCTTTTCTCCTGTCGGCCTCGGCTACGAGCAGTACTTC. Amino acids: CSFSPVGLGYEQYF.

The chain employs TRBV19 and TRBJ2-1; TRBD1 aligns across 10 bases. The V gene end was trimmed by 4 bases and the J gene end by 3 bases; junction bases not matched to a gene: 3. CDR3 length: 15 amino acids. Germline V gene data show CDR1 as LNHDA and CDR2 as SQIVND (reference sequence). This CDR3 is CASSTTGGLYNEQFF. CDR3 sequence (DNA): TGTGCCAGTAGTACGACAGGGGGCCTCTACAATGAGCAGTTCTTC. Together with reference TRBV19 and TRBJ2-1, the CDR3 gives the full variable domain: DGGITQSPKYLFRKEGQNVTLSCEQNLNHDAMYWYRQDPGQGLRLIYYSQIVNDFQKGDIAEGYSVSREKKESFPLTVTSAQKNPTAFYLCASSTTGGLYNEQFFGPGTRLTVL.

CDR3: CASSLAAGRKTQYF. CDR3 nucleotide sequence: TGTGCCAGCAGCTTGGCCGCCGGGAGGAAGACCCAGTACTTC. The chain has TRBV5-6 and TRBJ2-5; 7 nucleotides match TRBD2. The J segment lost 6 bases and the V segment lost 0 bases, leaving 5 bases of the junction unmatched. Germline V lookup: CDR1 SGHDT, CDR2 YYEEEE. This CDR3 comprises 14 residues.

The chain combines TRBV19 with TRBJ2-1; tentatively, D is TRBD1 (7 bases). There are 14 residues in the CDR3. Trimming removed 5 bases from V and 8 bases from J, with 16 bases in between. From germline, CDR1 is LNHDA and CDR2 SQIVND (reference sequence). The chain's CDR3 is CASSPYGGTDEQFF. The CDR3 DNA reads as TGTGCCAGTAGTCCGTATGGGGGGACAGATGAGCAGTTCTTC.

The chain carries TRBV2 and TRBJ2-1; D call uncertain. Germline-derived CDR1 and CDR2 are SNHLY and FYNNEI. The CDR3 consists of 11 residues. V lost 1 base and J 8 bases, leaving 3 bases between the germline ends. CDR3 amino acids: CASSEGDEQFF. The CDR3 nucleotides are TGTGCCAGCAGTGAAGGGGATGAGCAGTTCTTC. Full variable domain (remainder filled in from reference TRBV2 and TRBJ2-1): EPEVTQTPSHQVTQMGQEVILRCVPISNHLYFYWYRQILGQKVEFLVSFYNNEISEKSEIFDDQFSVERPDGSNFTLKIRSTKLEDSAMYFCASSEGDEQFFGPGTRLTVL.

This chain connects TRBV4-2 to TRBJ1-2; TRBD1 agrees at 8 bases. V was clipped by 4 bases and J by 4 bases; unmatched bases: 5. The CDR3 extends over 14 amino acids. In germline, CDR1 is LGHNA, CDR2 YNFKEQ. In DNA, the CDR3 is TGTGCCAGCAGCCCGGGGACAGGAGGCTATGGCTACACCTTC. Protein: CASSPGTGGYGYTF.

The chain links TRBV18 to TRBJ2-5; D may correspond to TRBD1 or TRBD2 (5 bases each). Trimming took off 5 bases at V and 5 bases at J, with 12 bases between the two ends. The CDR3 runs to 13 residues. In germline, CDR1 is KGHSH, CDR2 LQKENI. CDR3 residues: CASSEDTGETQYF. The CDR3 DNA follows: TGTGCCAGCTCAGAGGACACGGGGGAGACCCAGTACTTC.

The V gene is TRBV28, the J gene TRBJ2-7; TRBD1 matches 7 bases. In germline, CDR1 is MDHEN, CDR2 SYDVKM. The CDR3 has 12 residues. J lost 5 bases, V lost 4 bases, and 2 bases had no gene match. The CDR3 protein is CASSSTGDEQYF. CDR3 nucleotide sequence: TGTGCCAGCAGTTCCACAGGGGACGAGCAGTACTTC.

The chain uses TRBV4-3 and TRBJ2-7; 8 positions match TRBD1. V shed 4 bases and J 1 base; nucleotides not matched to a gene: 3. The germline gives CDR1 LGHNA, CDR2 YSLEER. There are 14 residues in the CDR3. The CDR3 nucleotides are TGCGCCAGCAGCCCCGGACAGGGATCCTACGAGCAGTACTTC. As protein: CASSPGQGSYEQYF.